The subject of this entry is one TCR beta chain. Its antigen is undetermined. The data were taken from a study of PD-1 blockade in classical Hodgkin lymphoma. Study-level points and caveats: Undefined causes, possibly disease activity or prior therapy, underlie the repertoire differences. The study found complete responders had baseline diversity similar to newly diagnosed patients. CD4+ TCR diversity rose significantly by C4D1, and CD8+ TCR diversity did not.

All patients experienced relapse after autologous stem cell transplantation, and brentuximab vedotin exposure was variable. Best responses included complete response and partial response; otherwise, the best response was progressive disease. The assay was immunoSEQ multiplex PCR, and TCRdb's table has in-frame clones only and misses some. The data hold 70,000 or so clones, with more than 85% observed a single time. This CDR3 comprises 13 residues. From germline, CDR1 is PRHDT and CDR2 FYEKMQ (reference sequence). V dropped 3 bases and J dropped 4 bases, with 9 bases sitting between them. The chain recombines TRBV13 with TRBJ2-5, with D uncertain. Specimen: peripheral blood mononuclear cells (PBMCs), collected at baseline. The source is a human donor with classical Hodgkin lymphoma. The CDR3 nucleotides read TGTGCCAGCAGCTTTCTGCTTGGAGAGACCCAGTACTTC. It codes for CASSFLLGETQYF.